The 21 T cell receptor beta chains presented below share a single source sample, sequenced in a study of CD8 T cells in ankylosing spondylitis. Via MiXCR, TCRdb re-called the 5' RACE reads, giving one row per CDR3 protein. The sample holds more than 300,000 distinct CDR3 sequences, around a tenth seen once. Input material: blood, either unsorted or a sorted T cell fraction (not recorded which). Source of these receptors: a female donor with ankylosing spondylitis or in good health (not recorded which).

CDR3 in DNA: TGTGCCAGCAGTTTAGACCGACTAGCGGGAGGGAGGAGGTATACGCAGTATTTT. Protein sequence: CASSLDRLAGGRRYTQYF. The rearrangement links TRBV12-3 or TRBV12-4 to TRBJ2-3; 14 bases agree with TRBD2. CDR3 length equals 18 residues. Trimming removed 1 base from V and 7 bases from J; junction bases left unmatched: 10.

The chain combines TRBV18 with TRBJ1-4; D is possibly TRBD1 (5 bases). The CDR3 length is 12 residues. The ends were cut back, 6 bases at V and 7 bases at J, with 9 bases in the middle. CDR1 is KGHSH and CDR2 is LQKENI in the germline V gene. CDR3 protein: CASSPGTEKLFF. CDR3 DNA: TGTGCCAGCTCTCCAGGGACTGAAAAACTGTTTTTT.

The CDR3 region has the DNA TGTGCCAGTATGGGCACCTACGAGCAGTACTTC. As protein: CASMGTYEQYF. The chain carries TRBV19 and TRBJ2-7, with D uncertain. The CDR3 contains 11 residues. V was shortened by 7 bases and J by 2 bases, with 6 bases between the two germline ends. Per the germline V gene, CDR1 is LNHDA and CDR2 is SQIVND (reference sequence).

The chain recombines TRBV20-1 with TRBJ2-1; the match to TRBD2 covers 12 bases. CDR1 is DFQATT, CDR2 SNEGSKA, per germline (reference sequence). The CDR3 contains 16 residues. Trimming at V came to 3 bases and at J to 7 bases, leaving 10 bases not matched to a gene. The CDR3 region is CSASGLAGKTMNEQFF. The CDR3 coding sequence is TGCAGTGCTAGTGGACTAGCGGGAAAAACAATGAATGAGCAGTTCTTC.

The V call is TRBV20-1, the J call TRBJ2-6; D is possibly TRBD2 (6 bases). Germline V gene lookup returns CDR1 DFQATT and CDR2 SNEGSKA (reference sequence). The CDR3 is made up of 17 amino acids. Deletions cut 5 bases from V and 0 bases from J, with 17 bases between. In DNA form, the CDR3 reads TGCAGTGCTCAGGACGGACGGGGGTTCTCTGGGGCCAACGTCCTGACTTTC. This encodes CSAQDGRGFSGANVLTF.

This clonotype was seen ten or more times. The rearrangement joins TRBV10-3 to TRBJ2-3, with TRBD2 matching over 11 bases. This CDR3 has 15 residues. The ends lost 5 bases at V and 4 bases at J; junction bases unmatched: 5. Germline lookup yields CDR1 ENHRY and CDR2 SYGVKD. CDR3 nucleotide sequence: TGTGCCATCAGTACAGGGACTAGCGGCGCAGATACGCAGTATTTT. Protein: CAISTGTSGADTQYF.

Of note for this clonotype: A much larger clonotype is one base distant, so this may be a read error. The chain employs TRBV5-1 and TRBJ1-6; D is unresolved. CDR3 length: 15 residues. Germline V gene data show CDR1 as SGHRS and CDR2 as YFSETQ. This CDR3 reads CATSLAGPPNSPLHF. CDR3 in DNA: TGCGCCACCAGCTTGGCCGGACCGCCTAATTCACCCCTCCACTTT.

This clonotype was observed at least ten times. The chain joins TRBV2 to TRBJ1-4; D is perhaps TRBD1 (6 bases). Per the germline V gene, CDR1 is SNHLY and CDR2 is FYNNEI. The CDR3 is made up of 13 amino acids. Trimming took 2 bases from V and 8 from J, leaving 9 bases between them. The CDR3 protein is CASSERGFEKLFF. DNA for the CDR3: TGTGCCAGCAGTGAAAGGGGGTTCGAAAAACTGTTTTTT.

This chain uses TRBV5-4 with TRBJ2-5; D is possibly TRBD1 (8 bases). V was pared by 2 bases and J by 5 bases, with 10 bases between. The germline CDR1 and CDR2 sequences are SGHNT and YYREEE (reference sequence). The length of the CDR3 is 13 residues. DNA of the CDR3: TGTGCCAGCAGCTTACAGGGGGGGGAGACCCAGTACTTC. Translation: CASSLQGGETQYF.

On this clonotype itself: Since a much larger clone is just one base distant, this may be a read error. This chain connects TRBV4-1 to TRBJ2-3; TRBD2 is a possible D gene (6 bases). CDR1 and CDR2 from the germline V gene are MGHRA and YSYEKL. V was trimmed by 0 bases and J by 6 bases, leaving 19 bases between them. The CDR3 is 17 amino acids. CDR3 nucleotides: TGCGCCAGCAGCCAAGATCTGCGGGGTGGGGTTTTTGATACGCAGTATTTT. It translates to CASSQDLRGGVFDTQYF.

This clonotype was observed a handful of times. This chain uses TRBV5-1 with TRBJ1-2, with 9 bases matching TRBD1. Germline trimming cut 0 bases from V and 7 bases from J; bases unmatched to any gene: 4. The CDR3 spans 14 residues. Germline V lookup: CDR1 SGHRS, CDR2 YFSETQ. This CDR3 reads CASSLEGQGTGYTF. CDR3 DNA sequence: TGCGCCAGCAGCTTGGAGGGACAGGGAACTGGCTACACCTTC.

The chain recombines TRBV24-1 with TRBJ2-7; possibly TRBD1 for D (5 bases). The germline CDR1 and CDR2 sequences are KGHDR and SFDVKD. The CDR3 runs to 14 residues. Deletions cut 3 bases from V and 2 bases from J, with 10 bases between. The CDR3 loop reads CATSDQGIPYEQYF. The CDR3, as DNA: TGTGCCACCAGTGATCAGGGAATCCCCTACGAGCAGTACTTC.

This clonotype was recorded at least ten times. The rearrangement uses TRBV20-1 and TRBJ2-1; D possibly corresponds to TRBD1 (5 bases). This CDR3 is built from 12 residues. Germline V gene lookup returns CDR1 DFQATT and CDR2 SNEGSKA (reference sequence). Between the trimmed V and J ends, which lost 5 bases and 8 bases, there was a span of 13 bases. The CDR3: CSAESGMYEQFF. In DNA, the CDR3 is TGCAGTGCTGAGTCAGGGATGTATGAGCAGTTCTTC.

The sample holds many counts of this clonotype. This rearrangement joins TRBV7-8 to TRBJ2-7; tentatively, D is TRBD2 (5 bases). Trimming shortened V by 5 bases and J by 7 bases, and 15 bases separated the two germline ends. Germline V gives CDR1 SGHVS, CDR2 FQNEAQ. The CDR3 consists of 13 residues. The CDR3 DNA reads TGTGCCAGCAGCCCGATACTCTCGGGAGAGCAGTACTTC. It encodes CASSPILSGEQYF.

This clonotype appeared many times. The rearrangement uses TRBV5-1 and TRBJ2-7; D gene ambiguous. The V end lost 1 base, the J end lost 6 bases, and 5 bases lay between the germline ends. Germline lookup yields CDR1 SGHRS and CDR2 YFSETQ. The CDR3 is made up of 11 amino acids. The CDR3, as DNA: TGCGCCAGCAGCTTGAAAGCCGAGCAGTACTTC. Translation gives CASSLKAEQYF.

This clonotype occurred many times. The chain joins TRBV20-1 to TRBJ1-4, with TRBD1 as a possible D gene (5 bases). This CDR3 comprises 13 residues. V lost 0 bases and J 6 bases, leaving 8 bases between the germline ends. Germline assignment: CDR1 DFQATT and CDR2 SNEGSKA (reference sequence). CDR3 sequence: CSARERGDEKLFF. In nucleotides, the CDR3 is TGCAGTGCTAGAGAACGGGGGGATGAAAAACTGTTTTTT.

In its sample, this clonotype was seen many times. The chain is built from TRBV7-2 and TRBJ1-2; 7 nucleotides agree with TRBD1. The V gene end was trimmed by 4 bases and the J gene end by 1 base; junction bases not matched to a gene: 3. CDR1 is SGHTA, CDR2 FQGNSA, per germline. This CDR3 comprises 14 residues. The CDR3: CASSSHRGNYGYTF. Here the CDR3 DNA reads TGTGCCAGCAGCTCACACAGGGGTAACTATGGCTACACCTTC.

Turning to this clonotype: Given a much more abundant clone one base away, this may be a read error. The chain joins TRBV12-3 or TRBV12-4 to TRBJ1-2; D is possibly TRBD1 (6 bases). The CDR3 length is 14 residues. V lost 4 bases, J lost 12 bases, and 21 bases lay in between. The CDR3 reads CASSYSGVPRGDTF. CDR3 coding DNA: TGTGCCAGCAGTTACTCAGGGGTCCCCAGGGGCGACACCTTC.

In this sample, this clonotype turned up many times. The chain couples TRBV20-1 to TRBJ2-7; 10 bases are shared with TRBD2. After removal of 3 bases from V and 3 bases from J, the junction contained 5 bases not matched to a gene. Germline CDR1 reads DFQATT; CDR2 reads SNEGSKA (reference sequence). The CDR3 has 14 residues. The CDR3 DNA sequence: TGCAGTGCTAGTCGCGCTAGCGGGAGCTACGAGCAGTACTTC. Translation: CSASRASGSYEQYF.

This clonotype was observed a handful of times. The CDR3 sequence: CASSFKRGTYNEQFF. In nucleotides, the CDR3 is TGTGCCAGTAGTTTCAAGCGGGGGACCTACAATGAGCAGTTCTTC. The V and J genes are TRBV19 and TRBJ2-1; 8 nucleotides agree with TRBD2. This CDR3 is built from 15 residues. The trim removed 5 bases at V and 2 bases at J, leaving 5 bases unmatched. Germline-derived CDR1 and CDR2 are LNHDA and SQIVND (reference sequence).

This chain uses TRBV2 with TRBJ2-7, with D perhaps being TRBD1 or TRBD2 (5 bases each). The CDR3 runs 16 residues. From germline, CDR1 is SNHLY and CDR2 FYNNEI. The germline V and J ends were trimmed by 4 bases and 0 bases, with 16 bases remaining between them. The CDR3 loop reads CASSASPGRRSYEQYF. CDR3 sequence (DNA): TGTGCCAGCAGTGCCTCACCGGGACGGCGCTCCTACGAGCAGTACTTC.